These T cell receptor beta chains were read from a single sample in a study of T cell repertoires in cytomegalovirus infection. TCRdb re-called the reads with MiXCR, one entry per CDR3 protein. The table includes 400,000 to 550,000 distinct CDR3 sequences, 11% detected once. The sequenced sample consisted of PBMCs. These receptors were taken from a human donor in good health (CMV status not recorded). Some clones in this sample may be carry-over from other donors' samples. The CDR3 runs from the conserved cysteine through the conserved F or W. D genes are given only for firm matches. The size entry is marked missing in some rows and otherwise reads once, few, many or a size class.

v_call: TRBV7-9; d_call: TRBD1; clone_size: -; j_call: TRBJ2-5; cdr3_nt: TGTGCCAGCAGCTCTCCCCGGGACAGGGATCGAGGGCCACCAGAGACCCAGTACTTC; cdr3_aa: CASSSPRDRDRGPPETQYF
v_call: TRBV6-5; d_call: -; clone_size: -; j_call: TRBJ2-5; cdr3_nt: TGTGCCAGCATCGACAGGGAGACCCAGTACTTC; cdr3_aa: CASIDRETQYF
v_call: TRBV7-9; d_call: -; clone_size: many; j_call: TRBJ1-1; cdr3_nt: TGTGCCAGCAGCTTAGTAGCAGGGATGGCTGAAGCTTTCTTT; cdr3_aa: CASSLVAGMAEAFF
v_call: TRBV18; d_call: TRBD2; clone_size: many; j_call: TRBJ2-3; cdr3_nt: TGTGCCAGCTCACCATCAGGACTAGCGGGTCGTACAGATACGCAGTATTTT; cdr3_aa: CASSPSGLAGRTDTQYF
v_call: TRBV2; d_call: -; clone_size: -; j_call: TRBJ1-6; cdr3_nt: TGTGCCAGTAAAGTAGGGGGATATAATTCACCCCTCCACTTT; cdr3_aa: CASKVGGYNSPLHF
v_call: TRBV15; d_call: TRBD2; clone_size: -; j_call: TRBJ2-3; cdr3_nt: TGTGCCACCAGCAGACGCACAGGACTAGCGGGGGGATCTAGCACAGATACGCAGTATTTT; cdr3_aa: CATSRRTGLAGGSSTDTQYF
v_call: TRBV19; d_call: -; clone_size: few; j_call: TRBJ1-1; cdr3_nt: TGTGCCAGTAAGACGAACACTGAAGCTTTCTTT; cdr3_aa: CASKTNTEAFF
v_call: TRBV27; d_call: TRBD2; clone_size: many; j_call: TRBJ2-3; cdr3_nt: TGTGCCAGCAGTTTATCTTTGAGCGGGGAGGCAGATACGCAGTATTTT; cdr3_aa: CASSLSLSGEADTQYF
v_call: TRBV20-1; d_call: -; clone_size: many; j_call: TRBJ1-6; cdr3_nt: TGCAGTGCTAGGTCGACCGTCAGCTCCTATAATTCACCCCTCCACTTT; cdr3_aa: CSARSTVSSYNSPLHF
v_call: TRBV29-1; d_call: -; clone_size: -; j_call: TRBJ1-2; cdr3_nt: TGCAGCGTTGAGGGAAGGGAAGGCTACACCTTC; cdr3_aa: CSVEGREGYTF
v_call: TRBV7-2; d_call: TRBD2; clone_size: many; j_call: TRBJ2-1; cdr3_nt: TGTGCCAGCAGCTTGTTAGCGGGAGGAGGTAGTGGTGCCTACAATGAGCAGTTCTTC; cdr3_aa: CASSLLAGGGSGAYNEQFF
v_call: TRBV7-9; d_call: TRBD2; clone_size: few; j_call: TRBJ2-3; cdr3_nt: TGTGCCAGCAGCTCCTGGCTAGCGGCTACAGATACGCAGTATTTT; cdr3_aa: CASSSWLAATDTQYF
v_call: TRBV6-1; d_call: -; clone_size: many; j_call: TRBJ2-7; cdr3_nt: TGTGCCAGCAGTGAACGGAGGATGCCTTTCGGCGAGCAGTACTTC; cdr3_aa: CASSERRMPFGEQYF
v_call: TRBV20-1; d_call: -; clone_size: -; j_call: TRBJ2-1; cdr3_nt: TGCAGTGTGCACTCCGGACAGCCTCTCGGGGACAATGAGCAGTTCTTC; cdr3_aa: CSVHSGQPLGDNEQFF
v_call: TRBV7-8; d_call: TRBD2; clone_size: many; j_call: TRBJ2-3; cdr3_nt: TGTGCCAGCCGTCCCAGCGGGGGGTTCACAGATACGCAGTATTTT; cdr3_aa: CASRPSGGFTDTQYF
v_call: TRBV7-8; d_call: -; clone_size: many; j_call: TRBJ2-2; cdr3_nt: TGTGCCAGCAGCTTAGCGCGAACTACCCTCACCGGGGAGCTGTTTTTT; cdr3_aa: CASSLARTTLTGELFF
v_call: TRBV28; d_call: -; clone_size: -; j_call: TRBJ2-7; cdr3_nt: TGTGCCAGCAGTTTAGACCCTTACTACGAGCAGTACTTC; cdr3_aa: CASSLDPYYEQYF
v_call: TRBV7-8; d_call: TRBD2; clone_size: many; j_call: TRBJ2-7; cdr3_nt: TGTGCCAGCAGCGTTAGCGGGGGAATCTACGAGCAGTACTTC; cdr3_aa: CASSVSGGIYEQYF
v_call: TRBV6-5; d_call: -; clone_size: few; j_call: TRBJ2-7; cdr3_nt: TGTGCCAGCAGTAAGGTCCGCGGGCCCTACGAGCAGTACTTC; cdr3_aa: CASSKVRGPYEQYF
v_call: TRBV20-1; d_call: -; clone_size: -; j_call: TRBJ2-1; cdr3_nt: TGCAGTGCTAATACACGAACGAATGAGCAGTTCTTC; cdr3_aa: CSANTRTNEQFF
v_call: TRBV27; d_call: TRBD2; clone_size: -; j_call: TRBJ2-6; cdr3_nt: TGTGCCAGCAGTTCCAGACTAGCGGGAGTTTCTGGGGCCAACGTCCTGACTTTC; cdr3_aa: CASSSRLAGVSGANVLTF
v_call: TRBV25-1; d_call: -; clone_size: many; j_call: TRBJ2-4; cdr3_nt: TGTGCCAGCAGCCTAACCACAGGGAGGGCGGCCAAAAACATTCAGTACTTC; cdr3_aa: CASSLTTGRAAKNIQYF
v_call: TRBV6-2/TRBV6-3; d_call: -; clone_size: many; j_call: TRBJ1-2; cdr3_nt: TGTGCCAGCAGTTGGGATAACTATGGCTACACCTTC; cdr3_aa: CASSWDNYGYTF
v_call: TRBV11-2; d_call: -; clone_size: many; j_call: TRBJ2-7; cdr3_nt: TGTGCCAGCAGCTTAGAGGGGGCCTGGCCCGGGAATGAAAGATACGAGCAGTACTTC; cdr3_aa: CASSLEGAWPGNERYEQYF
v_call: TRBV6-2/TRBV6-3; d_call: TRBD2; clone_size: -; j_call: TRBJ2-1; cdr3_nt: TGTGCCAGCAGTCCCCCCGGACTAGCGGTGCCCTCCTACAATGAGCAGTTCTTC; cdr3_aa: CASSPPGLAVPSYNEQFF
v_call: TRBV29-1; d_call: -; clone_size: few; j_call: TRBJ2-2; cdr3_nt: TGCAGCGGGTTGGGGGGTATCCACGGGGAGCTGTTTTTT; cdr3_aa: CSGLGGIHGELFF
v_call: TRBV6-6; d_call: TRBD1; clone_size: many; j_call: TRBJ1-5; cdr3_nt: TGTGCCAGCAGTTTGACAGGGGTGGATCAGCCCCAGCATTTT; cdr3_aa: CASSLTGVDQPQHF
v_call: TRBV10-3; d_call: TRBD1; clone_size: many; j_call: TRBJ1-3; cdr3_nt: TGTGCCATCAGGTCAGGGGGCTCTGGAAACACCATATATTTT; cdr3_aa: CAIRSGGSGNTIYF
v_call: TRBV20-1; d_call: TRBD1; clone_size: -; j_call: TRBJ2-2; cdr3_nt: TGCAGTGCCAACGACAGGGGTCGGGCCGGGGAGCTGTTTTTT; cdr3_aa: CSANDRGRAGELFF
v_call: TRBV7-9; d_call: -; clone_size: medium-sized; j_call: TRBJ2-1; cdr3_nt: TGTGCCAGCAGCTTACGGACAGAGGTCTACAATGAGCAGTTCTTC; cdr3_aa: CASSLRTEVYNEQFF
v_call: TRBV13; d_call: TRBD1; clone_size: -; j_call: TRBJ1-6; cdr3_nt: TGTGCCAGCAGCCCCCTCCCGGGACAGGGTGATTCACCCCTCCACTTT; cdr3_aa: CASSPLPGQGDSPLHF
v_call: TRBV10-3; d_call: TRBD1; clone_size: many; j_call: TRBJ2-1; cdr3_nt: TGTGCCATCAGTGGGACCGGGACAGTTTACAATGAGCAGTTCTTC; cdr3_aa: CAISGTGTVYNEQFF
v_call: TRBV6-6; d_call: -; clone_size: many; j_call: TRBJ1-5; cdr3_nt: TGTGCCAGCAGTTTAGGAACGGAGGATCAGCCCCAGCATTTT; cdr3_aa: CASSLGTEDQPQHF
v_call: TRBV20-1; d_call: TRBD2; clone_size: -; j_call: TRBJ2-1; cdr3_nt: TGCAGTGCTGAGAGGAGGGAGGGCCCGGATGAGCAGTTCTTC; cdr3_aa: CSAERREGPDEQFF
v_call: TRBV20-1; d_call: -; clone_size: many; j_call: TRBJ1-5; cdr3_nt: TGCAGTGCCCTTAGTGGGGGGGGATTGAATCAGCCCCAGCATTTT; cdr3_aa: CSALSGGGLNQPQHF